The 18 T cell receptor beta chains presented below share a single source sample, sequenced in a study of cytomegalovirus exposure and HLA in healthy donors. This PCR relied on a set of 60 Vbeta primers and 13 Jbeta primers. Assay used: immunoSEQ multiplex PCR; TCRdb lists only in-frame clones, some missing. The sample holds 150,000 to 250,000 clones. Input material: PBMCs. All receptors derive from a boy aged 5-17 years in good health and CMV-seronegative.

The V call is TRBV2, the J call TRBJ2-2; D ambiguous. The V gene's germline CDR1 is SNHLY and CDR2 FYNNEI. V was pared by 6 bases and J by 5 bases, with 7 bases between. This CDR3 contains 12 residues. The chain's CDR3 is CASSGRTGELFF. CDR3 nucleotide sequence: TGTGCCAGCAGCGGTCGGACCGGGGAGCTGTTTTTT.

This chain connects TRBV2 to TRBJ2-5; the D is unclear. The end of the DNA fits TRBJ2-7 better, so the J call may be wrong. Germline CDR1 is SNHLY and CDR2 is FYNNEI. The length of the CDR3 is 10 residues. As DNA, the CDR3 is TGTGCCAGCAGCACGATCGAGCAGTACTTC. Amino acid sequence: CASSTIEQYF.

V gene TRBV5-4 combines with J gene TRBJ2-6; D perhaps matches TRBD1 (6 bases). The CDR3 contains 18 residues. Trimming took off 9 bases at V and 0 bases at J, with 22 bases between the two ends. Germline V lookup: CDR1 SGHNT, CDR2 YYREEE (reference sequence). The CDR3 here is CATTSRDMGFSGANVLTF. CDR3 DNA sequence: TGTGCCACCACCTCCCGGGACATGGGTTTCTCTGGGGCCAACGTCCTGACTTTC. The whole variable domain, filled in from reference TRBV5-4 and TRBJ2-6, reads ETGVTQSPTHLIKTRGQQVTLRCSSQSGHNTVSWYQQALGQGPQFIFQYYREEENGRGNFPPRFSGLQFPNYSSELNVNALELDDSALYLCATTSRDMGFSGANVLTFGAGSRLTVL.

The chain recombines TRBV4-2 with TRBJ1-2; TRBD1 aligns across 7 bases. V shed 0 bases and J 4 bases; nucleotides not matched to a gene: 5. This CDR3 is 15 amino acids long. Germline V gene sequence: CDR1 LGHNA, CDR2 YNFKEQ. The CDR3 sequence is CASSQDFRGIYGYTF. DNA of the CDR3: TGTGCCAGCAGCCAAGATTTCAGGGGGATCTATGGCTACACCTTC.

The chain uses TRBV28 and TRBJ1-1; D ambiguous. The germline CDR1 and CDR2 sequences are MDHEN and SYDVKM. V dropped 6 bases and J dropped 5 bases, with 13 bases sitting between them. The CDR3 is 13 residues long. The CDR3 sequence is CASSLTGVTEAFF. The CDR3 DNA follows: TGTGCCAGCAGCCTTACCGGGGTTACTGAAGCTTTCTTT.

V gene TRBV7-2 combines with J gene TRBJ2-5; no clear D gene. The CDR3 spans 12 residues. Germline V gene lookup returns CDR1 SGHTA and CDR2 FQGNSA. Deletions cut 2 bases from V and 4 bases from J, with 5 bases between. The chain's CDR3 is CASSLSRETQYF. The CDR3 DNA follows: TGTGCCAGCAGCTTAAGTAGAGAGACCCAGTACTTC.

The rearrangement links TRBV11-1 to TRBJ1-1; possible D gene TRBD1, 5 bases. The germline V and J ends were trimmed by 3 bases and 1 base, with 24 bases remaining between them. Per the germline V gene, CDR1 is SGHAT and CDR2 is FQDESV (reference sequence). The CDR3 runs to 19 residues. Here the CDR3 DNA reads TGTGCCAGCAGCTTGCTTTATCAGGGTTTGAGGATTGGGAACACTGAAGCTTTCTTT. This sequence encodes CASSLLYQGLRIGNTEAFF.

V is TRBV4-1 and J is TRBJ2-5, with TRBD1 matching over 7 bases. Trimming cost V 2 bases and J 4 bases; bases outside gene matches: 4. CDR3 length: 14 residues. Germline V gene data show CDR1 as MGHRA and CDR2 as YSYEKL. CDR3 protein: CASSQPGQRETQYF. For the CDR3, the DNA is TGCGCCAGCAGCCAACCGGGACAGCGAGAGACCCAGTACTTC.

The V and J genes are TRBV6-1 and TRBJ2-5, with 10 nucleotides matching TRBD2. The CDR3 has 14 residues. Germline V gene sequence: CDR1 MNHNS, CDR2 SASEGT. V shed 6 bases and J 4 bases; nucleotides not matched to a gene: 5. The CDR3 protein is CASRVAGGRETQYF. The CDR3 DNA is TGTGCCAGCAGGGTAGCGGGGGGACGAGAGACCCAGTACTTC.

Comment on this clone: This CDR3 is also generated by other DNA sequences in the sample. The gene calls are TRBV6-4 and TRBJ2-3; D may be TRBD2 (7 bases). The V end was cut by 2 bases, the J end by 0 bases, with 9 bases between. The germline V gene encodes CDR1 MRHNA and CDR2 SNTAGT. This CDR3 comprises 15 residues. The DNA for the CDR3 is TGTGCCAGCAGTGACGGGGGGGCTAGCACAGATACGCAGTATTTT. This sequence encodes CASSDGGASTDTQYF.

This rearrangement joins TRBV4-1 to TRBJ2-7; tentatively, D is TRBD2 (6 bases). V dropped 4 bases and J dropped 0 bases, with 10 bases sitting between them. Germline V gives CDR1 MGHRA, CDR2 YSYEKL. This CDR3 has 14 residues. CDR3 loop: CASSLAGSSYEQYF. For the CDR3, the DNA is TGCGCCAGCAGCCTTGCGGGGAGCTCCTACGAGCAGTACTTC.

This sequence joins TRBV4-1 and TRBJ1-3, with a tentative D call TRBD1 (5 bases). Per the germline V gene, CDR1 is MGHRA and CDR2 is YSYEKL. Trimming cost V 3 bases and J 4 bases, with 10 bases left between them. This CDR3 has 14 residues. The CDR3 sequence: CASSQTEEGNTIYF. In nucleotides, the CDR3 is TGCGCCAGCAGCCAGACAGAAGAAGGAAACACCATATATTTT.

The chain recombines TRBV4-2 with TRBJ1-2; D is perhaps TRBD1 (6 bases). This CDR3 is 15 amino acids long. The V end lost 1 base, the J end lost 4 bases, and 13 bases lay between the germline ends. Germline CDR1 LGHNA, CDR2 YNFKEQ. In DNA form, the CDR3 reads TGTGCCAGCAGCCAAGTAGAGGGGGGGGGCTATGGCTACACCTTC. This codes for CASSQVEGGGYGYTF.

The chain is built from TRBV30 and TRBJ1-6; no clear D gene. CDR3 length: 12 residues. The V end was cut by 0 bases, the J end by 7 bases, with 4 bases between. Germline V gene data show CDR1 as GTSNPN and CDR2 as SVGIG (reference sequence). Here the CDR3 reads CAWSVENSPLHF. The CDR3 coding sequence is TGTGCCTGGAGTGTGGAGAATTCACCCCTCCACTTT.

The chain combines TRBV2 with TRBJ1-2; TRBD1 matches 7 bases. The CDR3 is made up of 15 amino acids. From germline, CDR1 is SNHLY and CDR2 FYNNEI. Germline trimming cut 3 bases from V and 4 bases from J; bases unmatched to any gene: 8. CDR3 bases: TGTGCCAGCAGTGACCGCCGGGACAGCCCCTATGGCTACACCTTC. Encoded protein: CASSDRRDSPYGYTF. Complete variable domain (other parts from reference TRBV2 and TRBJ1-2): EPEVTQTPSHQVTQMGQEVILRCVPISNHLYFYWYRQILGQKVEFLVSFYNNEISEKSEIFDDQFSVERPDGSNFTLKIRSTKLEDSAMYFCASSDRRDSPYGYTFGSGTRLTVV.

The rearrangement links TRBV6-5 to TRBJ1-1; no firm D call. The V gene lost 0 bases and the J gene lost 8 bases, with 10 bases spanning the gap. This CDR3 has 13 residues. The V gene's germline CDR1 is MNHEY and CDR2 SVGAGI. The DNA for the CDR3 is TGTGCCAGCAGTTACTCGCCGGGGTGGGAAGCTTTCTTT. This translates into CASSYSPGWEAFF.

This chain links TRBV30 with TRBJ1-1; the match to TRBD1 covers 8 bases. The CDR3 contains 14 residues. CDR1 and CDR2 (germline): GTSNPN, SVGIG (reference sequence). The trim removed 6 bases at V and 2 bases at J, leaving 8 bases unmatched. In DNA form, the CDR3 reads TGTGCCTGTCTCAGGGGACAGGACAACACTGAAGCTTTCTTT. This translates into CACLRGQDNTEAFF.

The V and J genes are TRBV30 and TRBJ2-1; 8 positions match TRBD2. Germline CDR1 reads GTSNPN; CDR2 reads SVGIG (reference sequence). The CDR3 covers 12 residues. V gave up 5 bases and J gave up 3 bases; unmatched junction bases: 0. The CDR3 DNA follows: TGTGCCTGGGGGACTAGCTACAATGAGCAGTTCTTC. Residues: CAWGTSYNEQFF.